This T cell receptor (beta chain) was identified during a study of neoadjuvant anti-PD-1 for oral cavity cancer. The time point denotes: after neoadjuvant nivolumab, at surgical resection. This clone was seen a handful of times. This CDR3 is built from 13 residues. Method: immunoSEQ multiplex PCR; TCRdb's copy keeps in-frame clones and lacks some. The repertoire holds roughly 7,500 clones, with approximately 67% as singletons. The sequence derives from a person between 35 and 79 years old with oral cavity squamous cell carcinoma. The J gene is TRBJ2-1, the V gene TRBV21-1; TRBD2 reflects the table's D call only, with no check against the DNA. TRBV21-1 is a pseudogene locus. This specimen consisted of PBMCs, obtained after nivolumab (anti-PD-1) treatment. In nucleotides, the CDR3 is TGTGCCAGCGGGGGACTAGCGGGAAATGAGCAGTTCTTC. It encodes CASGGLAGNEQFF.